This T cell receptor beta chain was identified in a study of long-term antiretroviral therapy in people with HIV. Study conclusions and caveats: Although diversity increased after ART, it remained lower than in transplant donor controls.

Remarks on this clone: Its cognate antigen is unknown.

Version v3.0 of the immunoSEQ assay was performed at survey level. Profiling relied on immunoSEQ multiplex PCR, and the TCRdb table lists in-frame clones only, not all of them. Of tens of thousands of clones listed, roughly four fifths are singletons. This TCR was recovered from a man aged 18 to 30 with HIV. The source material was unsorted PBMCs, sampled 0.3 years after starting antiretroviral therapy.

The CDR3 DNA follows: TGTGCCAGCAGCCAAATGGGGACTAATTCACCCCTCCACTTT. It codes for CASSQMGTNSPLHF. The chain has TRBV7-2 and TRBJ1-6, with D possibly being TRBD1 (5 bases). This CDR3 spans 14 amino acids. V lost 5 bases and J lost 6, with 11 bases in between. Germline V CDR1 and CDR2: SGHTA, FQGNSA.